This T cell receptor beta chain was recorded in a study of CD8+CD57+ T cells in acquired aplastic anemia. Overall study context: Sorted CD4+ and CD8+ cells gave an average of about 3 ug of DNA.

Both TCR beta VDJ combination and CDR3 sequence profiling were carried out. Genomic DNA was the template for this profiling. TCRdb recomputed calls from the reads with MiXCR, one row per CDR3 protein. This sample has about 40,000 distinct CDR3 sequences; 63% occur once, and the top ten carry 59%. All patients picked for sequencing had shown, by flow cytometry, an expansion of CD8+CD57+ cells. None of the patients had been given any therapy when their blood was sampled. The length of the CDR3 is 14 residues. The germline V gene has CDR1 SNHLY and CDR2 FYNNEI. Trimming cost V 7 bases and J 1 base; bases outside gene matches: 3.

Sequencing was performed on sorted CD4+, CD8+, or CD8+CD57+ T cells (not recorded which) from PBMCs. The TCR was taken from a human donor with aplastic anemia. The V and J genes are TRBV2 and TRBJ1-5, with 8 bases matching TRBD1. CDR3 sequence (DNA): TGTGCCAGCAAGGACAGGGAAAGCAATCAGCCCCAGCATTTT. The encoded protein is CASKDRESNQPQHF.